This T cell receptor beta chain was profiled in a study of T cells after yellow fever vaccination. One entry per CDR3 protein, called by TCRdb with MiXCR from the 5' RACE reads. The repertoire holds under 700,000 distinct CDR3 sequences, with about a sixth as singletons. Whole-study findings and limits: Post-booster samples contained most primary-vaccination clones (about 95% CD4, 88% CD8).

This clonotype has a handful of counts. As yet, its antigen is unknown. Per germline, CDR1 SGDLS and CDR2 YYNGEE. V was pared by 2 bases and J by 7 bases, with 9 bases of the junction left unmatched. The CDR3 totals 15 residues. This chain links TRBV9 with TRBJ2-1; 7 bases are shared with TRBD2. The sample here was PBMCs, taken about 5 days after the first yellow fever vaccination. This receptor was obtained from a man between 18 and 29 years old who received the YFV17D yellow fever vaccine. CDR3: CASSVGGTGINEQFF. CDR3 in DNA: TGTGCCAGCAGCGTGGGGGGGACGGGGATAAATGAGCAGTTCTTC.